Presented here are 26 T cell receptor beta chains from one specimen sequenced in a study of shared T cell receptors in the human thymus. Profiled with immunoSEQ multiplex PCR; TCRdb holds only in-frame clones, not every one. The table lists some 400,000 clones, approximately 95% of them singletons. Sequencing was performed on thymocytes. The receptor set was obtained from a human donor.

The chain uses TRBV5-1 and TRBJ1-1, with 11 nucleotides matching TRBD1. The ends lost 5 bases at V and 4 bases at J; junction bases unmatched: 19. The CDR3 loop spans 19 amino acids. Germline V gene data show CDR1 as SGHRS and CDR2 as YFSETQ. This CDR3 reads CASRRTGGDDSSHGTEAFF. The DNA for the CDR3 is TGCGCCAGCAGACGGACAGGGGGCGACGACAGTAGCCATGGCACTGAAGCTTTCTTT.

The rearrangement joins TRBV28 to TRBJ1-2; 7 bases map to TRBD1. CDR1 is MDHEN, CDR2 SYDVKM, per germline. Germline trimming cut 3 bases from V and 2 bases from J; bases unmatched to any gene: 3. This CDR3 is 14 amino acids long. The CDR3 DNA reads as TGTGCCAGCAGTTTCAACAGGGGAAACTATGGCTACACCTTC. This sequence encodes CASSFNRGNYGYTF.

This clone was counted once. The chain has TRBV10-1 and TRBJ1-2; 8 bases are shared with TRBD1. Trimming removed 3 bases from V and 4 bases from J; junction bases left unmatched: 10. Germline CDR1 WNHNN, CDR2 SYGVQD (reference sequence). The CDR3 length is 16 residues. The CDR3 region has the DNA TGCGCCAGCAGTGAACCTCGGACAGGGACGCTCTATGGCTACACCTTC. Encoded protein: CASSEPRTGTLYGYTF.

As DNA, the CDR3 is TGTGCCAGCAGTTTAAGGTTCAACACTGAAGCTTTCTTT. As protein: CASSLRFNTEAFF. The V gene is TRBV27, the J gene TRBJ1-1, with D hard to call. V dropped 2 bases and J dropped 2 bases, with 6 bases sitting between them. The CDR3 runs to 13 residues. The germline V gene encodes CDR1 MNHEY and CDR2 SMNVEV (reference sequence).

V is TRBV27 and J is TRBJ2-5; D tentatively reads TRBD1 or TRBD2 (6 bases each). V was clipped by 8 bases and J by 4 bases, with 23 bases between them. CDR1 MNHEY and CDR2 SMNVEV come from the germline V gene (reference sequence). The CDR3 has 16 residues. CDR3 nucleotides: TGTGCCAGCCACTCCCTAGGGGGGACGCCAAGAGAGACCCAGTACTTC. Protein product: CASHSLGGTPRETQYF.

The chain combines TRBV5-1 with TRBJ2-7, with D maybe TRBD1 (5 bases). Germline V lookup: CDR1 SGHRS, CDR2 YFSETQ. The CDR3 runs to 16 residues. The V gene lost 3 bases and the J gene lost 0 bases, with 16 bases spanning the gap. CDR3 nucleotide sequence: TGCGCCAGCAGCTCGTATTTGGGGCGGAACTCCTACGAGCAGTACTTC. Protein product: CASSSYLGRNSYEQYF.

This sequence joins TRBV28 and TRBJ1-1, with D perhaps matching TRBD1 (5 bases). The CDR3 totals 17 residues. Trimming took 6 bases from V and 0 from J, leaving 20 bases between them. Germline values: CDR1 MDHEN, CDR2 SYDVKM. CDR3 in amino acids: CASSLQGGGVMNTEAFF. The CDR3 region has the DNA TGTGCCAGCAGCCTGCAGGGTGGGGGGGTAATGAACACTGAAGCTTTCTTT.

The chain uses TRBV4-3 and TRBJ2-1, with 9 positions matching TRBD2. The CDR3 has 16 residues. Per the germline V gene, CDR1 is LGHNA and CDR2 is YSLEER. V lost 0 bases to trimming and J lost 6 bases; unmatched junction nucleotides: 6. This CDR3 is CASSQDGLAGPNEQFF. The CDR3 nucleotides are TGCGCCAGCAGCCAAGATGGGCTAGCGGGACCCAATGAGCAGTTCTTC.

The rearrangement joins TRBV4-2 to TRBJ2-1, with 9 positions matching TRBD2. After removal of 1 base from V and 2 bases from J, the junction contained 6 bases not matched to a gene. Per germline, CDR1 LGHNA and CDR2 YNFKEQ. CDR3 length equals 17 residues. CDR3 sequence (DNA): TGTGCCAGCAGCCAAGTCGGTAGCGGGAGACCCTACAATGAGCAGTTCTTC. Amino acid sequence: CASSQVGSGRPYNEQFF.

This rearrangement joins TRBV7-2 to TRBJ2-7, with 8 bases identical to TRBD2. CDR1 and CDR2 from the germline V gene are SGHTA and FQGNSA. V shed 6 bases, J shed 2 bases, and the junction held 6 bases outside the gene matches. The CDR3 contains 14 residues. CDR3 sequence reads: CASRSGTSPYEQYF. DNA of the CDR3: TGTGCCAGCAGGTCCGGGACTAGTCCCTACGAGCAGTACTTC.

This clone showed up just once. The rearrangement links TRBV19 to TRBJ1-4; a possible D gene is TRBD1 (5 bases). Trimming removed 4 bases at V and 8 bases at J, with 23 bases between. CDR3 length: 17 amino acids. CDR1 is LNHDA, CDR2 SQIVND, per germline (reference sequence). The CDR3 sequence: CASSTFYSGGAWEKLFF. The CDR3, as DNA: TGTGCCAGTAGTACCTTCTACTCGGGGGGAGCTTGGGAAAAACTGTTTTTT.

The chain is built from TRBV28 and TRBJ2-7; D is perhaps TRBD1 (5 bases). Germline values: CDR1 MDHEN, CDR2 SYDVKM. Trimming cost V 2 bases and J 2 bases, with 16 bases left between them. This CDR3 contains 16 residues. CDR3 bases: TGTGCCAGCAGTTTAAATCGGGCGACAGTCCCCTACGAGCAGTACTTC. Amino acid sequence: CASSLNRATVPYEQYF.

The CDR3 is CAIRELNTEAFF. CDR3 nucleotides: TGTGCCATCCGGGAATTGAACACTGAAGCTTTCTTT. This rearrangement joins TRBV10-3 to TRBJ1-1, with D uncertain. The germline CDR1 and CDR2 sequences are ENHRY and SYGVKD. This CDR3 comprises 12 residues. Trimming pared 8 bases from V and 0 bases from J, leaving 7 bases between.

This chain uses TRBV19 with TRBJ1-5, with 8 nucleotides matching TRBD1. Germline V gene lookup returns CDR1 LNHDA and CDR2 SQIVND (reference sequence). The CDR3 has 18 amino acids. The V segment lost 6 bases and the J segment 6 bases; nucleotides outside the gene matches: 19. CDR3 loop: CASRRIGQGGGSAQPQHF. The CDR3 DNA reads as TGTGCCAGTAGAAGAATAGGACAGGGAGGGGGTTCGGCTCAGCCCCAGCATTTT.

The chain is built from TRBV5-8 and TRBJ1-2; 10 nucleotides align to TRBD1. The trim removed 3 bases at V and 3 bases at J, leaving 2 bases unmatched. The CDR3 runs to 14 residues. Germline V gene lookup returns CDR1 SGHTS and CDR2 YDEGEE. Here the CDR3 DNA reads TGTGCCAGCAGCTCAGGACAGGGGGACTATGGCTACACCTTC. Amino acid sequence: CASSSGQGDYGYTF.

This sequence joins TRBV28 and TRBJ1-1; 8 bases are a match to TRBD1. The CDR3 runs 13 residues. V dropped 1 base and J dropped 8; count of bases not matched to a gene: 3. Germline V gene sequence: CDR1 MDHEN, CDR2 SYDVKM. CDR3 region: CASSLLGDREAFF. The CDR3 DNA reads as TGTGCCAGCAGTTTATTGGGGGACAGGGAAGCTTTCTTT.

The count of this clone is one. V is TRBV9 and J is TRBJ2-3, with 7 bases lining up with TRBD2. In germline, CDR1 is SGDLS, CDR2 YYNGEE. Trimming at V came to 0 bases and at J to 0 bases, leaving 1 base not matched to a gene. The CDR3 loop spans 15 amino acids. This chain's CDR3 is CASSVGEGSTDTQYF. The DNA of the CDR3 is TGTGCCAGCAGCGTAGGGGAGGGTAGCACAGATACGCAGTATTTT.

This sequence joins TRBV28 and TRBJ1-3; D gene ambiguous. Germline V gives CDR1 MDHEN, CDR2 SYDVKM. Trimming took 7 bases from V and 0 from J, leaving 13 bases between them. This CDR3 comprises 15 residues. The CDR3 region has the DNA TGTGCCAGCATCCAGAGGAGCTACTCTGGAAACACCATATATTTT. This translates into CASIQRSYSGNTIYF.

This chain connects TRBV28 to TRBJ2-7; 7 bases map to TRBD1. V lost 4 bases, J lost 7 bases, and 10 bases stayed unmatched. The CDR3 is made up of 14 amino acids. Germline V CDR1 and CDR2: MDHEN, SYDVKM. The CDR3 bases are TGTGCCAGCAGTTACCCCGGGACAGTAAGAGAGCAGTACTTC. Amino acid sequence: CASSYPGTVREQYF.

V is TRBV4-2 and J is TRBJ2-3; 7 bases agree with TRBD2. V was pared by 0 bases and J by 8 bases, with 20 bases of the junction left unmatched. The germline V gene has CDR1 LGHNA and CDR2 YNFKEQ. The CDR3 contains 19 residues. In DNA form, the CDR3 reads TGTGCCAGCAGCCAAGATCGGGAAAAGCGGGGCTTAGGGTCGGGTACGCAGTATTTT. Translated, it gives CASSQDREKRGLGSGTQYF.

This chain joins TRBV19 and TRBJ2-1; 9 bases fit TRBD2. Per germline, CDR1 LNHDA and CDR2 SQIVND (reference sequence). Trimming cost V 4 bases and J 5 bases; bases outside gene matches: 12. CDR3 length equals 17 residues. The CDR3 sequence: CASSTLDSGSNDNEQFF. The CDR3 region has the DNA TGTGCCAGTAGTACCTTAGATAGCGGGAGCAACGACAATGAGCAGTTCTTC.

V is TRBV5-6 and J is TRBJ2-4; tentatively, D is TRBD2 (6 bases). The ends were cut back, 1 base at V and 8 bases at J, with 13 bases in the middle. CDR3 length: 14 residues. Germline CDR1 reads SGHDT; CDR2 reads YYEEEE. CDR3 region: CASSLRLARDIQYF. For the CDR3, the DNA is TGTGCCAGCAGCTTGAGGCTAGCGCGTGACATTCAGTACTTC. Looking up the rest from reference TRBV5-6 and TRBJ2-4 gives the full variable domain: DAGVTQSPTHLIKTRGQQVTLRCSPKSGHDTVSWYQQALGQGPQFIFQYYEEEERQRGNFPDRFSGHQFPNYSSELNVNALLLGDSALYLCASSLRLARDIQYFGAGTRLSVL.

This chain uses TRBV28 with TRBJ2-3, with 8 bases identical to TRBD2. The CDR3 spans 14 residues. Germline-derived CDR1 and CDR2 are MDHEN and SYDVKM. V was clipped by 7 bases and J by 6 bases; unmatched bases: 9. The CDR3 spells CASKEREQGDTQYF. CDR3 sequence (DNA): TGTGCCAGCAAAGAGCGGGAGCAGGGGGATACGCAGTATTTT. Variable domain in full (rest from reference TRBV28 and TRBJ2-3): DVKVTQSSRYLVKRTGEKVFLECVQDMDHENMFWYRQDPGLGLRLIYFSYDVKMKEKGDIPEGYSVSREKKERFSLILESASTNQTSMYLCASKEREQGDTQYFGPGTRLTVL.

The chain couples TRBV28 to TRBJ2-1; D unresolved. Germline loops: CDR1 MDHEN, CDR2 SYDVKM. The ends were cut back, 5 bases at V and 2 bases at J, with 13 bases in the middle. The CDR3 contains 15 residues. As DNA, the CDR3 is TGTGCCAGCAGTCCTCAAGCGTACCCCTACAATGAGCAGTTCTTC. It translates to CASSPQAYPYNEQFF.

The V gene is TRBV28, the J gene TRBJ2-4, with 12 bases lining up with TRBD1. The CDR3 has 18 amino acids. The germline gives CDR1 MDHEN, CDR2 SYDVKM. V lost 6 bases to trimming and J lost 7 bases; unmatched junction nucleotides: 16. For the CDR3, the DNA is TGTGCCAGCAGCCGGGACAGGGGGCCCCGGCCGAAGACTAACATTCAGTACTTC. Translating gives CASSRDRGPRPKTNIQYF.

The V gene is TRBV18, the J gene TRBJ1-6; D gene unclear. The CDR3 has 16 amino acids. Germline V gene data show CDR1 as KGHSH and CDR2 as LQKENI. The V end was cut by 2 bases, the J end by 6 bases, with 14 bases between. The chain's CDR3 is CASSPTLGRSNSPLHF. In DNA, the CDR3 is TGTGCCAGCTCACCAACACTAGGAAGGAGTAATTCACCCCTCCACTTT.